These T cell receptor beta chains were read from a single sample in a study of shared clonotypes between healthy human individuals. Here immunoSEQ multiplex PCR was the method, and the copy in TCRdb shows in-frame clones only, minus some. The data hold 1.5 million to 1.9 million clones, with 98% observed a single time. The source material was naive CD4+ T cells sorted from blood. The receptors come from a man aged 25 to 40 in good health. Each CDR3 is given with its conserved first and last residue. Fields, in order: J gene, D gene, V gene, clone size, CDR3 protein, CDR3 DNA. D genes are given only for firm matches. Expanded clones are given a class, and other clones once, few, many or no size at all.

TRBJ2-3 | - | TRBV28 | - | CASSLIGGETDTQYF | TGTGCCAGCAGTTTAATAGGCGGGGAAACAGATACGCAGTATTTT
TRBJ2-7 | TRBD2 | TRBV4-2 | - | CASSRGTSDTYEQYF | TGTGCCAGCAGCCGTGGGACTAGCGACACCTACGAGCAGTACTTC
TRBJ2-4 | TRBD2 | TRBV27 | - | CASSLQLAGGLWNIQYF | TGTGCCAGCAGTTTACAACTAGCGGGAGGTTTATGGAACATTCAGTACTTC
TRBJ2-7 | TRBD1 | TRBV5-1 | - | CASSLGQGRVYEQYF | TGCGCCAGCAGCTTGGGACAGGGTAGAGTCTACGAGCAGTACTTC
TRBJ2-3 | TRBD2 | TRBV7-9 | - | CASSPREGSTDTQYF | TGTGCCAGCAGCCCCCGGGAGGGGAGCACAGATACGCAGTATTTT
TRBJ2-1 | - | TRBV2 | - | CASSPARSSYNEQFF | TGTGCCAGCAGCCCCGCTAGAAGCTCCTACAATGAGCAGTTCTTC
TRBJ2-7 | - | TRBV6-1 | once | CASSQGGVPYEQYF | TGTGCCAGCAGCCAAGGGGGTGTCCCCTACGAGCAGTACTTC
TRBJ1-4 | - | TRBV4-2 | - | CASSQETQRVHTTNEKLFF | TGTGCCAGCAGCCAAGAGACCCAAAGAGTTCATACAACTAATGAAAAACTGTTTTTT
TRBJ2-5 | - | TRBV2 | - | CASNSIVLGEQETQYF | TGTGCCAGCAACTCTATAGTTCTGGGGGAACAAGAGACCCAGTACTTC
TRBJ2-7 | TRBD2 | TRBV10-3 | - | CAISEEASGRSSQYF | TGTGCCATCAGTGAGGAGGCTAGCGGGAGGTCGTCGCAGTACTTC
TRBJ2-6 | - | TRBV7-9 | - | CASATLSGDSGANVLTF | TGTGCCAGCGCGACCCTCTCGGGGGACTCTGGGGCCAACGTCCTGACTTTC
TRBJ2-7 | TRBD1 | TRBV6-5 | - | CASRPTGALSYEQYF | TGTGCCAGCAGGCCGACAGGGGCGCTCTCCTACGAGCAGTACTTC
TRBJ1-3 | - | TRBV13 | - | CASSLVRIESGNTIYF | TGTGCCAGCAGCTTAGTTCGTATCGAGTCTGGAAACACCATATATTTT
TRBJ2-7 | TRBD2 | TRBV28 | - | CASSFIIGQTTSGRYEQYF | TGTGCCAGCAGTTTTATTATCGGGCAGACGACTAGCGGGAGGTACGAGCAGTACTTC
TRBJ2-4 | - | TRBV10-3 | - | CAISEYGQPRGLAKNIQYF | TGTGCCATCAGTGAGTACGGACAGCCAAGGGGACTAGCCAAAAACATTCAGTACTTC
TRBJ2-2 | TRBD1 | TRBV19 | - | CASSLKQGANTGELFF | TGTGCCAGTAGCCTTAAACAGGGGGCGAACACCGGGGAGCTGTTTTTT
TRBJ1-2 | - | TRBV19 | - | CASSISQGGDGYTF | TGTGCCAGTAGTATTTCACAGGGTGGTGACGGCTACACCTTC
TRBJ2-1 | TRBD2 | TRBV6-5 | once | CASSYLAGTRDNEQFF | TGTGCCAGCAGTTACCTAGCCGGGACTAGAGATAATGAGCAGTTCTTC
TRBJ1-5 | - | TRBV28 | - | CASSPPINQPQHF | TGTGCCAGCAGTCCCCCGATCAATCAGCCCCAGCATTTT
TRBJ2-2 | TRBD2 | TRBV2 | - | CASRGGLAGGGAGELFF | TGTGCCAGCAGGGGAGGACTAGCGGGAGGAGGGGCCGGGGAGCTGTTTTTT
TRBJ2-7 | TRBD2 | TRBV6-6 | - | CASSYSSLAGEQYF | TGTGCCAGCAGTTACTCGTCCCTAGCGGGGGAGCAGTACTTC
TRBJ1-5 | - | TRBV25-1 | - | CASSGVSNQPQHF | TGTGCCAGCAGTGGAGTTAGCAATCAGCCCCAGCATTTT
TRBJ2-7 | - | TRBV15 | - | CATSSLDRPGEQYF | TGTGCCACCAGCAGTTTAGACAGGCCGGGGGAGCAGTACTTC
TRBJ1-2 | TRBD1 | TRBV4-2 | once | CASSQDRGYYGYTF | TGTGCCAGCAGCCAAGACAGGGGGTACTATGGCTACACCTTC
TRBJ2-3 | - | TRBV14 | - | CASSQDMARGDTQYF | TGTGCCAGCAGCCAAGATATGGCCCGGGGTGATACGCAGTATTTT
TRBJ2-1 | TRBD2 | TRBV30 | - | CAWVAGVSYNEQFF | TGTGCCTGGGTAGCGGGGGTCTCCTACAATGAGCAGTTCTTC
TRBJ1-2 | - | TRBV9 | - | CASSVRGLHGYTF | TGTGCCAGCAGCGTGCGGGGACTTCATGGCTACACCTTC
TRBJ2-7 | - | TRBV19 | - | CASSANSNYEQYF | TGTGCCAGTAGTGCGAACAGTAACTACGAGCAGTACTTC
TRBJ2-1 | - | TRBV29-1 | - | CSVGSIGNEQFF | TGCAGCGTTGGTTCGATTGGCAATGAGCAGTTCTTC
TRBJ2-7 | - | TRBV2 | - | CASSRDLIAEQYF | TGTGCCAGCAGTCGGGACCTAATCGCCGAGCAGTACTTC
TRBJ1-5 | - | TRBV7-8 | once | CASSLGGRRIGNQPQHF | TGTGCCAGCAGCTTAGGGGGCCGACGGATAGGCAATCAGCCCCAGCATTTT
TRBJ2-7 | - | TRBV7-8 | - | CASSLETYEQYF | TGTGCCAGCTCATTAGAGACCTACGAGCAGTACTTC
TRBJ2-5 | - | TRBV9 | - | CASSVEVLGAGTETQYF | TGTGCCAGCAGCGTAGAGGTATTGGGAGCAGGCACGGAGACCCAGTACTTC
TRBJ2-7 | - | TRBV2 | - | CASRRPLLSYEQYF | TGTGCCAGCAGAAGACCGTTACTCTCCTACGAGCAGTACTTC
TRBJ2-7 | - | TRBV18 | - | CASSPASYEQYF | TGTGCCAGCTCACCGGCATCCTACGAGCAGTACTTC
TRBJ2-6 | - | TRBV6-5 | - | CASSYDTSGANVLTF | TGTGCCAGCAGTTACGATACCTCTGGGGCCAACGTCCTGACTTTC
TRBJ2-7 | - | TRBV27 | - | CASSSLGQSGYEQYF | TGTGCCAGCAGTTCCCTGGGGCAGTCGGGCTACGAGCAGTACTTC
TRBJ1-5 | - | TRBV7-6 | - | CASSLAGDQPQHF | TGTGCCAGCAGCTTAGCAGGGGACCAGCCCCAGCATTTT
TRBJ2-1 | - | TRBV14 | - | CASSLTPAYNEQFF | TGTGCCAGCAGCCTAACGCCGGCCTACAATGAGCAGTTCTTC
TRBJ2-1 | - | TRBV28 | - | CASTGSSYNEQFF | TGTGCCAGCACGGGGAGCTCCTACAATGAGCAGTTCTTC